This TCR beta chain was retrieved from a study of T cell changes during pregnancy in multiple sclerosis. The CDR3 is made up of 11 amino acids. The V end lost 8 bases, the J end lost 6 bases, and 11 bases lay between the germline ends. The germline V gene has CDR1 SNHLY and CDR2 FYNNEI. The data were produced by immunoSEQ multiplex PCR, yet TCRdb's version contains in-frame clones alone and is incomplete. This sample has about 45,000 clones, with 80% to 95% found just once. The count of this clone is one. Source: CD8+ T cells from peripheral blood mononuclear cells, taken in the second trimester of pregnancy. The chain recombines TRBV2 with TRBJ2-7, with a weak D call TRBD2 (5 bases). The receptor was derived from a female donor with multiple sclerosis, enrolled in a pregnancy study. CDR3: CASSASSEQYF. DNA of the CDR3: TGTGCCAGCTCGGCTAGCAGCGAGCAGTACTTC.